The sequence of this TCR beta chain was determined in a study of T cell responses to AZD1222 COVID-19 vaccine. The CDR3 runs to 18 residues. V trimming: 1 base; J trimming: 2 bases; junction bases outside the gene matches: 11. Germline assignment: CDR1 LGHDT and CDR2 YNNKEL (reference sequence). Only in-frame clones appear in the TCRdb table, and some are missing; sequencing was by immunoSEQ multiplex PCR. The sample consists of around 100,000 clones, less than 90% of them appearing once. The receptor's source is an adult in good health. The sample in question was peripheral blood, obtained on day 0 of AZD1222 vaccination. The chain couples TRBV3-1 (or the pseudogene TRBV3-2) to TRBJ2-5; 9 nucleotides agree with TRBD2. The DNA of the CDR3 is TGTGCCAGCAGCCAAGTGGCGAGGGGTAGCGGGAGTCAAGAGACCCAGTACTTC. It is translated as CASSQVARGSGSQETQYF.